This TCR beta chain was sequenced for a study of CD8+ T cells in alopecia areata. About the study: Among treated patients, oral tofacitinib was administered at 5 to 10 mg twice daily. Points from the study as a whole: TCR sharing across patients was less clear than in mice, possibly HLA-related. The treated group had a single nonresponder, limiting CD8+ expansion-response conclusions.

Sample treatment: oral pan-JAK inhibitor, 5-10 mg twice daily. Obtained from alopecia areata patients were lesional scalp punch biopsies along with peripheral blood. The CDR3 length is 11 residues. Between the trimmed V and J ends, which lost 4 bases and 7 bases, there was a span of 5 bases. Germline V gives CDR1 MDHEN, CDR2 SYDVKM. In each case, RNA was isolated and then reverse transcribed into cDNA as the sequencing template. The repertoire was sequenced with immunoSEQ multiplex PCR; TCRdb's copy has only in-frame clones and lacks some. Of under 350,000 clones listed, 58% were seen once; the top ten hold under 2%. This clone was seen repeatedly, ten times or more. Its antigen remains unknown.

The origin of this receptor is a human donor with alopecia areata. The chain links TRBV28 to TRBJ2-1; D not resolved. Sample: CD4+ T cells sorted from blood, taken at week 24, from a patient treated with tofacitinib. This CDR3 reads CASSWTNEQFF. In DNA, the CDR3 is TGTGCCAGCAGTTGGACGAATGAGCAGTTCTTC.